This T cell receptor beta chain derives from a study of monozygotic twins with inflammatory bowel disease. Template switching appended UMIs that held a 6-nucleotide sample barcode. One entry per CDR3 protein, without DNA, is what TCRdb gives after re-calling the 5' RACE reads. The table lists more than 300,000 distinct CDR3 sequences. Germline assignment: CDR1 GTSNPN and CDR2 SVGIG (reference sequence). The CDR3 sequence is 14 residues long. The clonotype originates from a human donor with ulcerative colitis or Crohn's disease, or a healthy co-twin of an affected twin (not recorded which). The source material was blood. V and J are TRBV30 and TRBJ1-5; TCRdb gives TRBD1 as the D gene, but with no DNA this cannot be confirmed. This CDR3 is CAWSVLQGDQPQHF. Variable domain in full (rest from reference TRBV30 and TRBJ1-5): SQTIHQWPATLVQPVGSPLSLECTVEGTSNPNLYWYRQAAGRGLQLLFYSVGIGQISSEVPQNLSASRPQDRQFILSSKKLLLSDSGFYLCAWSVLQGDQPQHFGDGTRLSIL.